These 25 T cell receptor beta chains were all obtained from the same sample, sequenced in a study of blood T cells in healthy people across ages. It was with a sample-barcoded 5' primer and a J-beta primer mix that a second PCR of roughly 6 to 12 cycles was run. TCRdb processed the 5' RACE reads anew with MiXCR; each CDR3 protein has one entry. The table lists around 1,700,000 distinct CDR3 sequences, 28% of them singletons. Material: blood. Receptors were obtained from a woman in her twenties or thirties in good health.

The V gene is TRBV15, the J gene TRBJ2-1; D is undetermined. V was cut by 0 bases and J by 4 bases, with 19 bases left in between. Germline V gene sequence: CDR1 LNHNV, CDR2 YYDKDF (reference sequence). The CDR3 is 18 amino acids. The CDR3 sequence: CATSRDPARPGKYNEQFF. The CDR3 DNA sequence: TGTGCCACCAGCAGAGATCCCGCTAGACCAGGCAAATACAATGAGCAGTTCTTC.

This clonotype was recorded at least ten times. The DNA of the CDR3 is TGTGCCAGCTCACTTAGTCCCGGGGAGCTGTTTTTT. It encodes CASSLSPGELFF. This rearrangement joins TRBV18 to TRBJ2-2; D is ambiguous. The germline V gene has CDR1 KGHSH and CDR2 LQKENI. The ends were cut back, 4 bases at V and 6 bases at J, with 6 bases in the middle. There are 12 residues in the CDR3.

This chain connects TRBV15 to TRBJ1-1, with D possibly matching TRBD1 (5 bases). Germline V lookup: CDR1 LNHNV, CDR2 YYDKDF (reference sequence). This CDR3 is built from 15 residues. V was clipped by 1 base and J by 4 bases, with 13 bases between them. CDR3 region: CATSRASGQGTEAFF. DNA for the CDR3: TGTGCCACCAGCAGAGCCTCCGGGCAGGGCACTGAAGCTTTCTTT.

This clonotype was detected a few times. The genes are TRBV20-1 and TRBJ2-3; TRBD1 aligns across 9 bases. This CDR3 has 13 residues. CDR1 is DFQATT and CDR2 is SNEGSKA in the germline V gene (reference sequence). Trimming cost V 2 bases and J 6 bases; bases outside gene matches: 3. CDR3 coding DNA: TGCAGTGCTAGATGGGACAGGGCGGATACGCAGTATTTT. It specifies CSARWDRADTQYF.

This clonotype came up many times. The chain uses TRBV29-1 and TRBJ2-1; tentatively, D is TRBD2 (6 bases). The CDR3 is made up of 17 amino acids. In germline, CDR1 is SQVTM, CDR2 ANQGSEA. V lost 6 bases and J lost 0, with 21 bases in between. The CDR3 DNA follows: TGCAGCGTCCTGGGAGGATCCATCGTCGACTCCTACAATGAGCAGTTCTTC. Protein product: CSVLGGSIVDSYNEQFF.

This clonotype was counted many times. The V gene is TRBV21-1, the J gene TRBJ2-7. TRBV21-1 is classified as a pseudogene. The CDR3 runs 13 residues. DNA for the CDR3: TGTGCCAGCAGCGACAGCGAACACTACGAGCAGTACTTC. Translation: CASSDSEHYEQYF.

Turning to this clonotype: A read error may explain this, as a much larger clone is one base away. The chain employs TRBV12-3 or TRBV12-4 and TRBJ1-2; TRBD1 matches at 7 bases. This CDR3 contains 14 residues. This chain's CDR3 is CASSNPDRDYDYTF. The CDR3 DNA reads as TGTGCCAGCAGTAATCCCGACAGGGACTATGACTACACCTTC.

The sample holds one count of this clonotype. The rearrangement uses TRBV12-5 and TRBJ2-5; D is possibly TRBD2 (6 bases). This CDR3 comprises 14 residues. Germline CDR1 and CDR2: LGHNT and FRNRAP. V was trimmed by 5 bases and J by 11 bases, leaving 21 bases between them. The CDR3 loop reads CASGPPGGIGEQYF. CDR3 DNA: TGTGCTAGTGGTCCGCCCGGGGGTATCGGTGAGCAGTACTTC.

This clonotype has only a few counts. The chain employs TRBV11-3 and TRBJ2-1; 7 bases are a match to TRBD2. CDR1 and CDR2 (germline): SGHNT, YENEEA. Unmatched junction bases numbered 9, after V lost 8 bases and J lost 8 bases. The CDR3 extends over 13 amino acids. The CDR3 loop is CASSRRENDEQFF. DNA of the CDR3: TGTGCCAGCTCGCGGCGGGAGAACGATGAGCAGTTCTTC. The full variable domain, in which reference TRBV11-3 and TRBJ2-1 provide the parts outside the CDR3, is EAGVVQSPRYKIIEKKQPVAFWCNPISGHNTLYWYLQNLGQGPELLIRYENEEAVDDSQLPKDRFSAERLKGVDSTLKIQPAELGDSAVYLCASSRRENDEQFFGPGTRLTVL.

V gene TRBV7-6 combines with J gene TRBJ2-5; 10 nucleotides agree with TRBD2. V was clipped by 1 base and J by 0 bases; unmatched bases: 8. CDR3 length equals 18 residues. CDR1 and CDR2 (germline): SGHVS, FNYEAQ. The CDR3 bases are TGTGCCAGCAGCTTAGTCCCCGGGACTAGCGCCTACCAAGAGACCCAGTACTTC. As protein: CASSLVPGTSAYQETQYF.

This clonotype came up many times. A junction boundary mismatches the germline segment, possibly from a read error. The chain combines TRBV6-2 or TRBV6-3 with TRBJ2-7; 9 bases agree with TRBD2. The CDR3 covers 15 residues. From germline, CDR1 is MNHEY and CDR2 SVGEGT. The CDR3 sequence: CAISNPGLAFYEQYF. CDR3 coding DNA: TGTGCCATCAGTAACCCGGGACTAGCCTTCTACGAGCAGTACTTC.

The CDR3 DNA is TGCGCCAGCAGCGTAGACAGGGGTTGGGAAAAACTGTTTTTT. Protein product: CASSVDRGWEKLFF. The V call is TRBV5-1, the J call TRBJ1-4, with TRBD1 matching over 8 bases. Germline assignment: CDR1 SGHRS and CDR2 YFSETQ. J lost 8 bases, V lost 4 bases, and 7 bases had no gene match. This CDR3 is 14 amino acids long.

This clonotype came up a few times. The rearrangement links TRBV12-3 or TRBV12-4 to TRBJ2-1, with TRBD2 identical over 7 bases. The CDR3 has 17 amino acids. After removal of 6 bases from V and 6 bases from J, the junction contained 17 bases not matched to a gene. In nucleotides, the CDR3 is TGTGCCAGCAGCACCAAAACGGGGGGTACCGTCCCCAATGAGCAGTTCTTC. Translated, it gives CASSTKTGGTVPNEQFF.

The sample holds a few counts of this clonotype. V is TRBV7-9 and J is TRBJ2-5, with TRBD2 identical over 7 bases. The CDR3 is 16 residues long. Germline V CDR1 and CDR2: SEHNR, FQNEAQ (reference sequence). Trimming cost V 1 base and J 0 bases; bases outside gene matches: 5. In DNA, the CDR3 is TGTGCCAGCAGCTTAGGGAATAGCGGGTACCAAGAGACCCAGTACTTC. Translation gives CASSLGNSGYQETQYF.

This chain connects TRBV5-1 to TRBJ2-3; weak D call: TRBD2 (5 bases). Germline assignment: CDR1 SGHRS and CDR2 YFSETQ. Trimming took 4 bases from V and 7 from J, leaving 19 bases between them. This CDR3 comprises 15 residues. DNA for the CDR3: TGCGCCAGCAGCCCTACCCTCCTCAGAGGGCATACGCAGTATTTT. Translation: CASSPTLLRGHTQYF.

This clonotype was recorded a few times. The CDR3 nucleotides read TGTGCCACCAGTGGAGCGGCCTCCTACAATGAGCAGTTCTTC. This encodes CATSGAASYNEQFF. The chain links TRBV24-1 to TRBJ2-1; tentatively, D is TRBD2 (5 bases). Germline-derived CDR1 and CDR2 are KGHDR and SFDVKD. The CDR3 totals 14 residues. Trimming took off 5 bases at V and 0 bases at J, with 7 bases between the two ends.

This chain uses TRBV3-1 with TRBJ2-5, with 8 bases identical to TRBD2. Trimming at V came to 1 base and at J to 5 bases, leaving 6 bases not matched to a gene. Germline CDR1 reads LGHDT; CDR2 reads YNNKEL (reference sequence). The CDR3 covers 15 residues. CDR3 DNA: TGTGCCAGCAGCCAAGCCCATAGCGGGGTTGAGACCCAGTACTTC. Translated: CASSQAHSGVETQYF.

This clonotype turned up a few times. An end of the junction does not agree with germline; a read error may underlie this. CDR3 in amino acids: CSGRTSDNTDAQYF. DNA of the CDR3: TGCAGTGGCCGAACTAGCGACAACACAGATGCGCAGTATTTT. This chain uses TRBV20-1 with TRBJ2-3; 7 positions match TRBD2. The CDR3 has 14 residues. The germline V gene encodes CDR1 DFQATT and CDR2 SNEGSKA (reference sequence).

J is TRBJ2-3 and V is TRBV5-1, with D unresolved. The CDR3 totals 14 residues. Trimming removed 7 bases at V and 0 bases at J, with 12 bases between. Germline V gives CDR1 SGHRS, CDR2 YFSETQ. The CDR3 protein is CASGKLSSTDTQYF. The CDR3 bases are TGCGCCAGCGGGAAATTATCCAGCACAGATACGCAGTATTTT.

The gene calls are TRBV7-2 and TRBJ2-7; possibly TRBD1 for D (6 bases). CDR3 length: 15 residues. From germline, CDR1 is SGHTA and CDR2 FQGNSA. V was clipped by 4 bases and J by 5 bases, with 18 bases between them. For the CDR3, the DNA is TGTGCCAGCAGCTCCCCGGACAGTCTTAGGGACGAGCAGTACTTC. It translates to CASSSPDSLRDEQYF.

In the case of this clonotype: A read error may explain this, as a much larger clone is one base away. V gene TRBV4-3 combines with J gene TRBJ2-5; D tentatively fits TRBD1 or TRBD2 (6 bases each). The CDR3 extends over 17 amino acids. CDR1 and CDR2 from the germline V gene are LGHNA and YSLEER. Trimming stripped 1 base from V and 11 bases from J, with 26 bases between. The CDR3 is CASSQVAIQGLYNEQYF. In DNA, the CDR3 is TGCGCCAGCAGCCAAGTAGCGATACAGGGACTCTACAATGAGCAGTACTTC.

This clonotype was detected a few times. The rearrangement uses TRBV7-9 and TRBJ2-1; D is undetermined. Germline V gene data show CDR1 as SEHNR and CDR2 as FQNEAQ (reference sequence). CDR3 length: 14 residues. V was cut by 2 bases and J by 9 bases, with 14 bases left in between. This CDR3 reads CASSLTYSASEQFF. The DNA of the CDR3 is TGTGCCAGCAGCTTAACTTATTCGGCCTCTGAGCAGTTCTTC.

This clonotype was seen more than once but under ten times. The genes are TRBV14 and TRBJ2-1, with a tentative D call TRBD1 (5 bases). CDR3 length: 13 amino acids. Trimming took off 6 bases at V and 6 bases at J, with 12 bases between the two ends. CDR1 is SGHDN, CDR2 FVKESK, per germline. The CDR3 DNA sequence: TGTGCCAGCAGTCGTATAGGGGTCAATGAGCAGTTCTTC. Its translation is CASSRIGVNEQFF.

This clonotype has more than one count but fewer than ten. The V and J genes are TRBV7-2 and TRBJ1-2; tentative D call: TRBD1 (5 bases). V was pared by 4 bases and J by 4 bases, with 13 bases between. This CDR3 comprises 14 residues. Germline assignment: CDR1 SGHTA and CDR2 FQGNSA. In DNA form, the CDR3 reads TGTGCCAGCAGCTCTACGGGGACTAGCTATGGCTACACCTTC. Encoded protein: CASSSTGTSYGYTF.

There are a few counts of this clonotype. Since a much larger clone is just one base distant, this may be a read error. This chain uses TRBV12-3 or TRBV12-4 with TRBJ2-7, with D uncertain. The CDR3 covers 11 residues. The germline V and J ends were trimmed by 5 bases and 6 bases, with 8 bases remaining between them. CDR3 in DNA: TGTGCCAGCAGTATAACGGGCGAGCAGTACTTC. The encoded protein is CASSITGEQYF.